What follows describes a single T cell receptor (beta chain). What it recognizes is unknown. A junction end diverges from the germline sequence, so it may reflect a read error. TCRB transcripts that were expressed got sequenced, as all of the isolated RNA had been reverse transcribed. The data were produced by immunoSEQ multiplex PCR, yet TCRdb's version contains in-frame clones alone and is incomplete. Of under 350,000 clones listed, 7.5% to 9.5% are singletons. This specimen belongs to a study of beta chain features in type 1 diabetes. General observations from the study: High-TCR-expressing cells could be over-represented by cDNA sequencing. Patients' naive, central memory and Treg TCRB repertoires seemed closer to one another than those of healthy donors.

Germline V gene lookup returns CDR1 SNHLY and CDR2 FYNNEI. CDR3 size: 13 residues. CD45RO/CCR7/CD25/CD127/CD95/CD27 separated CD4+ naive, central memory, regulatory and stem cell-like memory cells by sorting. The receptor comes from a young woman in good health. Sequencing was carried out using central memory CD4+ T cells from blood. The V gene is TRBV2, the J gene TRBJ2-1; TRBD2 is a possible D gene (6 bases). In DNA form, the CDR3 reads TGTGCCAGCAGTGAGGGTGGGGCGGGACCCGGGGTCTTC. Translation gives CASSEGGAGPGVF.